This TCR beta chain is drawn from a study of identical twins (dated by TCRdb to the mid-2010s). Looking at the study overall: The study deep-sequenced TCR alpha and beta repertoires from monozygotic twins, unrelated adults of various ages and cord blood to test whether fetal clonotypes persist. To rule out contamination, replicate twin experiments were performed at different times with different library preparation protocols.

The library was built by means of 5' RACE. Instrument on record: Illumina HiSeq 2000. A universal primer binding site was introduced by template switching, and a unique molecular identifier was present in the final cDNA, enabling accurate counting of TCR cDNA molecules. Specific primers in the conserved constant-segment region were used to synthesize first-strand cDNA for TCR alpha and beta chains. To control for contamination, every cDNA library carried two barcodes: a SMART-Mk sample barcode plus Illumina barcodes. TruSeq adapter sequences, together with Illumina sample barcodes, were added in two successive PCR steps. The TCR alpha and beta cDNA libraries were sequenced on the Illumina HiSeq platform using custom primers. From the authors' description of their analysis: Unique molecular identifiers were extracted from raw reads with MiGEC, and CDR3 positions were determined with MiXCR. Recombination models were inferred per individual with the repgenHMM and IGoR tools using an EM algorithm. The tcR package in R was used for shared clonotype analysis, with sharing normalized by the product of cloneset sizes. To study raw recombination free of thymic and clonal selection effects, out-of-frame nonproductive sequences were analyzed. The public reads were run again by TCRdb, first through fastp at Q25 and then through MiXCR, and only productive beta chains were kept. CDR3 protein duplicates are merged, each entry listing the most common genes and DNA. It is TCRdb's table, rather than the study itself, that gives the V and J calls and clone size. In all, the sample holds 460,000 or so distinct CDR3 sequences, and approximately 15% of those were seen once. Approximately 0.52% of the sample is in the top ten clones.

A remark on this clonotype: It has no known antigen specificity. No much larger clone exists at a distance of one base, and base qualities are not known.

Inclusive of the bounding cysteine and phenylalanine, the CDR3 is 14 residues long. CDR3 DNA is the only sequence kept; it has 42 bases, read in frame from the first base. Cut back by 3 bases and 1 base, the V and J ends lie 7 bases apart. Taken from the germline V gene, the CDR1 and CDR2 loops are MDHEN and SYDVKM. The research as a whole found: Compared with coincidental sharing between unrelated individuals, out-of-frame TCR alpha sequences shared between twins showed an excess of sequences with low generation probability. Out-of-frame TCR alpha sharing in monozygotic twins was systematically underestimated by recombination models, whereas sharing between unrelated individuals was in agreement with the recombination models. Because the same donors could not be followed over many years, the conclusions depended on cross-sectional statistical analysis. A weaker excess of twin sharing was found in beta out-of-frame sequences because the signal-to-noise ratio was lowered by fewer shared sequences. Zero-insertion analyses could be partly confounded by invariant T cells such as MAIT and iNKT, though diverse VJ usage argued against such confounding for most clonotypes. Fewer insertions were carried by abundant cord blood beta clonotypes; a weaker similar trend was observed in young adult naive repertoires, while no such trend was observed in memory repertoires.

Every donor was a healthy Caucasian. The twin cohort consisted of three pairs of female monozygotic twins, all aged roughly 18 to 29 years. CD4+ and CD8+ T cell populations were isolated with positive isolation kits from Invitrogen. A further study also used this sample, focusing on yellow fever vaccine responses in identical twins. That second report states: The T cell response to vaccination in identical twins was reported by the authors to appear partly convergent and partly personalized. Focusing on identical twins, the study followed the T cell clones that responded to the vaccine, and did so with precision.

This sequence uses TRBV28 and TRBJ2-1; the D gene identity is not certain. This clonotype originated in a young woman in good health. Sequenced: CD4+ T cells sorted from blood. The CDR3 is CASSFVPSYNEQFF. The DNA sequence reads TGTGCCAGCAGTTTTGTCCCTTCCTACAATGAGCAGTTCTTC.